The rows below give T cell receptor beta chains drawn from one sample of a study of early T cells in non-severe SARS-CoV-2 infection. MiXCR, run by TCRdb on the 5' RACE reads, gives a single entry per CDR3 protein. The sample lists tens of thousands of distinct CDR3 sequences; about 9.1% were seen once. Sequenced sample: whole blood. The receptors come from an adult who was a healthcare worker with PCR-confirmed SARS-CoV-2 infection or an uninfected control (not recorded which). CDR3s include the opening cysteine and the closing phenylalanine or tryptophan. The order of the fields is J gene, clone size, D gene, V gene, CDR3 protein, CDR3 DNA. D genes are given only for firm matches. Some rows have no size entry. The others give once, few or many, or a class for an expanded clone.

J gene: TRBJ2-3
clone size: NA
D gene: NA
V gene: TRBV29-1
CDR3 protein: CSGRWGVADTQYF
CDR3 DNA: TGCAGCGGGCGCTGGGGAGTGGCAGATACGCAGTATTTT

J gene: TRBJ2-1
clone size: few
D gene: TRBD1
V gene: TRBV20-1
CDR3 protein: CSARDTAGGLLYNEQFF
CDR3 DNA: TGCAGTGCTAGAGATACGGCAGGGGGTCTCCTTTACAATGAGCAGTTCTTC

J gene: TRBJ1-2
clone size: many
D gene: TRBD1
V gene: TRBV5-5
CDR3 protein: CASSLAGQDIRYTF
CDR3 DNA: TGTGCCAGCAGCCTGGCGGGACAGGATATCCGCTACACCTTC

J gene: TRBJ2-3
clone size: many
D gene: NA
V gene: TRBV9
CDR3 protein: CASSVLERGTDTQYF
CDR3 DNA: TGTGCCAGCAGCGTATTGGAACGGGGCACAGATACGCAGTATTTT

J gene: TRBJ2-7
clone size: many
D gene: TRBD2
V gene: TRBV25-1
CDR3 protein: CASMSGSNYEQYF
CDR3 DNA: TGTGCCAGTATGAGCGGGAGTAACTACGAGCAGTACTTC

J gene: TRBJ2-1
clone size: few
D gene: NA
V gene: TRBV6-6
CDR3 protein: CASTDGGGVSYNEQFF
CDR3 DNA: TGTGCCAGCACCGACGGAGGGGGGGTCAGCTACAATGAGCAGTTCTTC

J gene: TRBJ2-7
clone size: many
D gene: TRBD2
V gene: TRBV4-3
CDR3 protein: CASSQDLLSGISSYEQYF
CDR3 DNA: TGCGCCAGCAGCCAAGATCTCTTGAGCGGGATTAGCTCCTACGAGCAGTACTTC

J gene: TRBJ2-7
clone size: NA
D gene: NA
V gene: TRBV3-1
CDR3 protein: CASSFTTSLGEQYF
CDR3 DNA: TGTGCCAGCAGCTTTACAACTTCGCTAGGCGAGCAGTACTTC

J gene: TRBJ2-7
clone size: many
D gene: NA
V gene: TRBV2
CDR3 protein: CASTPQTYEQYF
CDR3 DNA: TGTGCCAGCACTCCACAGACCTACGAGCAGTACTTC

J gene: TRBJ1-1
clone size: few
D gene: TRBD1
V gene: TRBV5-5
CDR3 protein: CASSVLQGFGTEAFF
CDR3 DNA: TGTGCCAGCAGCGTTCTACAGGGGTTCGGCACTGAAGCTTTCTTT

J gene: TRBJ2-7
clone size: NA
D gene: TRBD1
V gene: TRBV27
CDR3 protein: CASSQAGTGLYEQYF
CDR3 DNA: TGTGCCAGCAGTCAAGCCGGGACAGGGCTCTACGAGCAGTACTTC

J gene: TRBJ1-4
clone size: NA
D gene: TRBD1
V gene: TRBV6-5
CDR3 protein: CASTTEYAGQGAEKLFF
CDR3 DNA: TGTGCCAGCACCACCGAATATGCCGGACAGGGAGCTGAAAAACTGTTTTTT

J gene: TRBJ2-7
clone size: many
D gene: NA
V gene: TRBV2
CDR3 protein: CASKDVLEVEQYF
CDR3 DNA: TGTGCCAGCAAGGACGTATTAGAGGTCGAGCAGTACTTC

J gene: TRBJ2-1
clone size: few
D gene: NA
V gene: TRBV5-1
CDR3 protein: CASSPSGEFDEQFF
CDR3 DNA: TGCGCCAGCAGCCCCTCCGGGGAGTTCGATGAGCAGTTCTTC